A selection of T cell receptor beta chains follows, all from one sample in a study of cytomegalovirus exposure and HLA in healthy donors. The protocol was immunoSEQ multiplex PCR, while the TCRdb copy is restricted to in-frame clones and leaves out a portion. The profile shows over 120,000 clones, roughly 70% of them singletons. Sequenced material: PBMCs. These receptors were obtained from a man aged 25-45 years in good health and CMV-seronegative. Both conserved end residues are part of each CDR3. The order of the fields is clone size, J gene, D gene, V gene, CDR3 DNA, CDR3 protein. The D gene is left open where the match is weak. Only part of the rows carry a size: once, few, many, or a class if the clone is expanded.

>many|TRBJ1-5|-|TRBV7-3
TGTGCCAGCAGCTTACCCTGGGGCGGGGGGCAGCCCCAGCATTTT
CASSLPWGGGQPQHF
>-|TRBJ2-5|TRBD2|TRBV4-1
TGCGCCAGCAGCCAAGGGTCTAGCGGGGGGCAAGAGACCCAGTACTTC
CASSQGSSGGQETQYF
>-|TRBJ1-1|-|TRBV30
TGTGCCTGGAAGAGGGGGGGCACTGAAGCTTTCTTT
CAWKRGGTEAFF
>once|TRBJ1-1|-|TRBV7-9
TGTGCCAGCCTTTTGAGGTCGGCGACTGAAGCTTTCTTT
CASLLRSATEAFF
>-|TRBJ2-5|-|TRBV20-1
TGCAGTGTCGGGGTGGATGTGACCCAGTACTTC
CSVGVDVTQYF
>-|TRBJ2-7|TRBD1|TRBV28
TGTGCCAGCAGTTTACAGGGGTCAGGAGGGACAGGTCTTTTC
CASSLQGSGGTGLF
>few|TRBJ1-3|-|TRBV7-9
TGTGCCAGCAGCTCCCCCAGAGGGGGCTCTGGAAACACCATATATTTT
CASSSPRGGSGNTIYF
>-|TRBJ2-1|TRBD2|TRBV18
TGTGCCAGCTCTCATGCTAGCGGGAGTCCCAATGAGCAGTTCTTC
CASSHASGSPNEQFF
>-|TRBJ1-1|-|TRBV6-1
TGTGCCAGTACTTGGGGGCGGTTGAACACTGAAGCTTTCTTT
CASTWGRLNTEAFF
>-|TRBJ2-7|-|TRBV6-1
TGTGCCAGCAGTGTGGTGGGGGGAACGGACGAGCAGTACTTC
CASSVVGGTDEQYF
>-|TRBJ1-4|-|TRBV9
TGTGCCAGCAGCGACCAAGCCAATAATGAAAAACTGTTTTTT
CASSDQANNEKLFF
>-|TRBJ1-2|-|TRBV20-1
TGCAGTGGGGGGCTGGAGGGCTACACCTTC
CSGGLEGYTF
>once|TRBJ1-2|TRBD1|TRBV28
TGTGCCACCGGGGACAGGGGCTACGGCTACACCTTC
CATGDRGYGYTF
>-|TRBJ2-7|-|TRBV7-7
TGTGCTAGCAGCTTAGGGACAACCTACGAGCAGTACTTC
CASSLGTTYEQYF
>-|TRBJ2-3|TRBD1|TRBV5-4
TGTGCCAGCAGCTTGATCGGACAGGGGAAAAGCACAGATACGCAGTATTTT
CASSLIGQGKSTDTQYF
>-|TRBJ1-1|TRBD1|TRBV29-1
TGCAGCGTTGACCCGACAGGGGTAAACACTGAAGCTTTCTTT
CSVDPTGVNTEAFF
>-|TRBJ2-5|-|TRBV6-1
TGTGCCACCTTGGCTGGCGAGACCCAGTACTTC
CATLAGETQYF
>-|TRBJ2-7|-|TRBV9
TGTGCCAGTAGCGTAGCGGCAGGGCCCCTAGACGAGCAGTACTTC
CASSVAAGPLDEQYF
>-|TRBJ1-2|-|TRBV5-1
TGCGCCAGCAGCTTCAGCCCCGGACAGCGGAAGGGAGGCTACACCTTC
CASSFSPGQRKGGYTF
>-|TRBJ1-4|-|TRBV30
TGTGCCTGGGAGTACCCCGGAGGACAGCGGGGTGAAAAACTGTTTTTT
CAWEYPGGQRGEKLFF
>-|TRBJ1-4|-|TRBV30
TGTGCCTGGAGTGTAACAGGGCGGCCCTTACTAGAAAAACTGTTTTTT
CAWSVTGRPLLEKLFF
>-|TRBJ1-2|TRBD1|TRBV11-1
TGTGCCAGCAGCCCTGGACAGGGGGCATATGGCTACACCTTC
CASSPGQGAYGYTF
>-|TRBJ2-2|-|TRBV9
TGTGCCAGCACCCCTCGGAGGGCCGCCAGTAACACCGGGGAGCTGTTTTTT
CASTPRRAASNTGELFF
>-|TRBJ1-5|TRBD1|TRBV28
TGTGCCACCCAGCGAACAGGGGCTTATCAGCCCCAGCATTTT
CATQRTGAYQPQHF
>-|TRBJ1-5|-|TRBV6-5
TGTGCCAGCAGTTCCGCGACAGCTAGCAATCAGCCCCAGCATTTT
CASSSATASNQPQHF
>-|TRBJ2-2|TRBD1|TRBV6-1
TGTGCCATCGGAATGGGACAGGGGGCCGGGGAGCTGTTTTTT
CAIGMGQGAGELFF
>few|TRBJ1-1|-|TRBV6-5
TGTGCCAGCAGTTACTCGTTCGACAGGAACACTGAAGCTTTCTTT
CASSYSFDRNTEAFF
>-|TRBJ1-5|-|TRBV5-6
TGTGCCAGCAGCTTGGGGAGGGGAAGCAATCAGCCCCAGCATTTT
CASSLGRGSNQPQHF
>few|TRBJ2-1|TRBD2|TRBV28
TGTGCCAGCTGTAGCGGGGATGAGCAGTTCTTC
CASCSGDEQFF
>-|TRBJ2-7|-|TRBV19
TGTGCCAGTAGTTCTTGGGCGGGAAGCTCCTACGAGCAGTACTTC
CASSSWAGSSYEQYF
>few|TRBJ2-1|-|TRBV20-1
TGCAGTGCGGTTACCGGGAGCTGGCTGTTCTTC
CSAVTGSWLFF
>-|TRBJ2-3|-|TRBV7-9
TGTGCCACAGCGAACAGGCAAGGCACAGATACGCAGTATTTT
CATANRQGTDTQYF
>few|TRBJ1-2|TRBD1|TRBV6-5
TGTGCCAGCAGGTTGGGACAGTTCTATGGCTACACCTTC
CASRLGQFYGYTF
>-|TRBJ1-4|TRBD1|TRBV30
TGTGCCTGGAGCAGGGACAGTGGAGAAAAACTGTTTTTT
CAWSRDSGEKLFF
>-|TRBJ1-1|-|TRBV5-1
TGCGCCAGCAGCCCCGTAGCGACCGACCCGAACACTGAAGCTTTCTTT
CASSPVATDPNTEAFF
>-|TRBJ1-1|TRBD1|TRBV5-6
TGTGCCAGCAGCTTGCTCCAGGGGGCGAACACTGAAGCTTTCTTT
CASSLLQGANTEAFF
>-|TRBJ2-7|TRBD2|TRBV7-2
TGTGCCAGCAGCATTTCTAGCGGTATTTACGAGCAGTACTTC
CASSISSGIYEQYF
>-|TRBJ2-5|-|TRBV9
TGTGCCAGCAGCCGCGACGGAGGTCAAGAGACCCAGTACTTC
CASSRDGGQETQYF
>-|TRBJ2-7|-|TRBV28
TGTGCCAGCACCTTAGGGGGGAGGGGCCACGAGCAGTACTTC
CASTLGGRGHEQYF
>-|TRBJ1-3|TRBD1|TRBV5-1
TGCGCCAGCAGCCCCAATTCACAGGGGACGGGAAACACCATATATTTT
CASSPNSQGTGNTIYF
>-|TRBJ1-6|TRBD1|TRBV7-3
TGTGCCAGCAGCCGGGGACAGGGCAATTCACCCCTCCACTTT
CASSRGQGNSPLHF
>-|TRBJ1-4|-|TRBV18
TGTGCCAGCTCACCTCAGACAGCTCCAACTAATGAAAAACTGTTTTTT
CASSPQTAPTNEKLFF
>few|TRBJ2-7|-|TRBV30
TGTGCCTGGAGTGTACAGGTAACCTACGAGCAGTACTTC
CAWSVQVTYEQYF
>-|TRBJ1-6|TRBD1|TRBV29-1
TGCAGCGTTTCGACAGGGACCTATAATTCACCCCTCCACTTT
CSVSTGTYNSPLHF
>-|TRBJ2-1|TRBD1|TRBV18
TGTGCCAGCTCACTTAAAGCCGGGACAGGGGGGAATGAGCAGTTCTTC
CASSLKAGTGGNEQFF